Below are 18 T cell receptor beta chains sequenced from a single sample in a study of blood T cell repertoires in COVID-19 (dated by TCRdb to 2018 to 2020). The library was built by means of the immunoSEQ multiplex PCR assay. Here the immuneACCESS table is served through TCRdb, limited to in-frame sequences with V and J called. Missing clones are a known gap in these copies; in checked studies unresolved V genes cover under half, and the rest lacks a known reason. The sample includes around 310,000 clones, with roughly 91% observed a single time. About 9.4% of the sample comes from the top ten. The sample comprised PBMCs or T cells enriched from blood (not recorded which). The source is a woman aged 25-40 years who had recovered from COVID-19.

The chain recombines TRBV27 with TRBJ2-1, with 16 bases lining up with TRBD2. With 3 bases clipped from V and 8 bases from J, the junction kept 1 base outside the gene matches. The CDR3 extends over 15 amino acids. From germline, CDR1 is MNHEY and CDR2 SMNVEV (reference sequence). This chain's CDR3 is CASSLGLAGGYEQFF. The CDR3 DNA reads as TGTGCCAGCAGTTTGGGACTAGCGGGAGGGTATGAGCAGTTCTTC.

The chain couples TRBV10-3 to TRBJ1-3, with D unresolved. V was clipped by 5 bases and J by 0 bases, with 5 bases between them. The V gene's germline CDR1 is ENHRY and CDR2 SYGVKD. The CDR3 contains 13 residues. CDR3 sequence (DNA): TGTGCCATCAGTACGGGCTCTGGAAACACCATATATTTT. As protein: CAISTGSGNTIYF.

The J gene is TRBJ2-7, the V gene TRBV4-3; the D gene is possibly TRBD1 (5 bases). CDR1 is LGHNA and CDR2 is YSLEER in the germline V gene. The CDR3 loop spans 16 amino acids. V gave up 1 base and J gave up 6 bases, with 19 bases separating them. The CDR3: CASSQAGSTDPTEQYF. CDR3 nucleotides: TGCGCCAGCAGCCAAGCAGGGTCGACAGACCCTACCGAGCAGTACTTC.

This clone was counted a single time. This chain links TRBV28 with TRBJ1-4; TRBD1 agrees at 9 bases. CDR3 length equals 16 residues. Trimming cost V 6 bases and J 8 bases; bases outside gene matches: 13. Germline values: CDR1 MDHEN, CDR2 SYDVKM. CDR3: CASSPIKQGAREKLFF. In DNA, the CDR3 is TGTGCCAGCAGCCCTATCAAACAGGGGGCGAGGGAAAAACTGTTTTTT.

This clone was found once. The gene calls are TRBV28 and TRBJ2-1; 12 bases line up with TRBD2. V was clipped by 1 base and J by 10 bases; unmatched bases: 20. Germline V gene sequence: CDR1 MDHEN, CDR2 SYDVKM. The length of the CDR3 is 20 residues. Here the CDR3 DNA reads TGTGCCAGCAGTTTATTTTGGTGGCGCGCGGGACTAGCGGGCAAAGAGGAGCAGTTCTTC. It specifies CASSLFWWRAGLAGKEEQFF.

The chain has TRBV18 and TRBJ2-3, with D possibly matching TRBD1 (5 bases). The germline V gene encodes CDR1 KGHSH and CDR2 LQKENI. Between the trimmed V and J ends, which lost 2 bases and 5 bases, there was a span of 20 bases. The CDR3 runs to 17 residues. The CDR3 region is CASSPTDWGRDLDTQYF. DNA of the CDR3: TGTGCCAGCTCACCAACGGATTGGGGCAGGGATCTAGATACGCAGTATTTT.

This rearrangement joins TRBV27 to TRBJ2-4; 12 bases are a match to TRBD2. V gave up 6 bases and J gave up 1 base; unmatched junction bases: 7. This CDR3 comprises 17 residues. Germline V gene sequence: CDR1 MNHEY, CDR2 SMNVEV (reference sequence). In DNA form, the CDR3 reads TGTGCCAGCAGCGGACTAGCGGGAAGGTATGCCAAAAACATTCAGTACTTC. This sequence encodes CASSGLAGRYAKNIQYF.

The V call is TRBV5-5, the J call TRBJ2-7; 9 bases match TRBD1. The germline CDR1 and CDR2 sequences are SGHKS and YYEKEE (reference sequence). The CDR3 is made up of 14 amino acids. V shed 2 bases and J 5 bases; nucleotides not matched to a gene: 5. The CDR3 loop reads CASSFGQGKNEQYF. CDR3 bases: TGTGCCAGCAGCTTCGGACAGGGGAAGAACGAGCAGTACTTC.

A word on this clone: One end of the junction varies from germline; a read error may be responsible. CDR3 nucleotides: TGTGCCAGCAATGAAACGGCGGGAAGGTTCTACAATGAGCAGTTCTTC. This translates into CASNETAGRFYNEQFF. The rearrangement links TRBV2 to TRBJ2-1; D may be TRBD2 (6 bases). CDR3 length: 16 amino acids. The germline V gene encodes CDR1 SNHLY and CDR2 FYNNEI.

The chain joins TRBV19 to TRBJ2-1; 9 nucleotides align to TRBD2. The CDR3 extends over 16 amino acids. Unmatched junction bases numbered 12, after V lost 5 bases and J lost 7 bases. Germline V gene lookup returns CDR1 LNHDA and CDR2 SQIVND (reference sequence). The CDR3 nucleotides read TGTGCCAGTAGTTTCCTAGCGGGAAACAAAGGGAATGAGCAGTTCTTC. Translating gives CASSFLAGNKGNEQFF.

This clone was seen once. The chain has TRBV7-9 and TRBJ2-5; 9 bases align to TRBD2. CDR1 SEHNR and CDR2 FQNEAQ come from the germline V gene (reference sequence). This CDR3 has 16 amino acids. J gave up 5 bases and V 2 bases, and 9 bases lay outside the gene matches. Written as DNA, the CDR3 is TGTGCCAGCAGCTTAAGGGCGGGAGGGCCTTTGGAGACCCAGTACTTC. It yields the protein CASSLRAGGPLETQYF.

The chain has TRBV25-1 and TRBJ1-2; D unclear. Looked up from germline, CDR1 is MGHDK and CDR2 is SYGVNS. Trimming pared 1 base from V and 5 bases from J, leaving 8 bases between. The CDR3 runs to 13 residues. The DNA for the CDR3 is TGTGCCAGCAGTGAATTAGGGAGTTATGGCTACACCTTC. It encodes CASSELGSYGYTF.

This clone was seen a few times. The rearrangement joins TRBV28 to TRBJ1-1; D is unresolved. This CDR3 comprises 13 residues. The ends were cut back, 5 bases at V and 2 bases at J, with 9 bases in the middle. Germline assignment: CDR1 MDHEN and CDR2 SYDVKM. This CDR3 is CASSAPGNTEAFF. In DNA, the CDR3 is TGTGCCAGCAGTGCCCCAGGAAACACTGAAGCTTTCTTT.

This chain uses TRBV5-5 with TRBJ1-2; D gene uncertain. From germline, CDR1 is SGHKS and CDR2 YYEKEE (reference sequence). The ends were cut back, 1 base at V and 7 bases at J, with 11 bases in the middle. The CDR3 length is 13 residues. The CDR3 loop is CASSLITASGYTF. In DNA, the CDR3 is TGTGCCAGCAGCTTGATAACAGCAAGTGGCTACACCTTC.

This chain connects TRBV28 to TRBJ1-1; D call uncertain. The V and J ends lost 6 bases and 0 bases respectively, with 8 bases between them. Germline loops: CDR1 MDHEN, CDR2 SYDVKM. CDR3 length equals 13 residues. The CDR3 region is CASRHGVNTEAFF. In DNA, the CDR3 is TGTGCCAGCAGGCACGGAGTGAACACTGAAGCTTTCTTT. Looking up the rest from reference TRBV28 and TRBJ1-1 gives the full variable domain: DVKVTQSSRYLVKRTGEKVFLECVQDMDHENMFWYRQDPGLGLRLIYFSYDVKMKEKGDIPEGYSVSREKKERFSLILESASTNQTSMYLCASRHGVNTEAFFGQGTRLTVV.

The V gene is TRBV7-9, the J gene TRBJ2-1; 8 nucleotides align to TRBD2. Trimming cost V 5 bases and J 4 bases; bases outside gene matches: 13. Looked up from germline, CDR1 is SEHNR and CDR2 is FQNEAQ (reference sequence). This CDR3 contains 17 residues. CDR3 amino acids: CASSNPSGRESYNEQFF. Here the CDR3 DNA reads TGTGCCAGCAGCAACCCTTCCGGGAGGGAGTCGTACAATGAGCAGTTCTTC.

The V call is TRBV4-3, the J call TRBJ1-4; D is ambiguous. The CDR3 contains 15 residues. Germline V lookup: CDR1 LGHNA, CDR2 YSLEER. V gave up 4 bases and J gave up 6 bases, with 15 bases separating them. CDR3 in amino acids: CASSPLRYRDEKLFF. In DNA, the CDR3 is TGCGCCAGCAGCCCTCTGCGGTATCGTGATGAAAAACTGTTTTTT.

The CDR3 nucleotides read TGTGCCACCAGCAGAAACAGGGACTATGGCTACACCTTC. Amino acids: CATSRNRDYGYTF. This chain joins TRBV15 and TRBJ1-2; TRBD1 is a possible D gene (6 bases). Germline loops: CDR1 LNHNV, CDR2 YYDKDF (reference sequence). This CDR3 comprises 13 residues. V lost 2 bases to trimming and J lost 3 bases, with 7 bases between them.